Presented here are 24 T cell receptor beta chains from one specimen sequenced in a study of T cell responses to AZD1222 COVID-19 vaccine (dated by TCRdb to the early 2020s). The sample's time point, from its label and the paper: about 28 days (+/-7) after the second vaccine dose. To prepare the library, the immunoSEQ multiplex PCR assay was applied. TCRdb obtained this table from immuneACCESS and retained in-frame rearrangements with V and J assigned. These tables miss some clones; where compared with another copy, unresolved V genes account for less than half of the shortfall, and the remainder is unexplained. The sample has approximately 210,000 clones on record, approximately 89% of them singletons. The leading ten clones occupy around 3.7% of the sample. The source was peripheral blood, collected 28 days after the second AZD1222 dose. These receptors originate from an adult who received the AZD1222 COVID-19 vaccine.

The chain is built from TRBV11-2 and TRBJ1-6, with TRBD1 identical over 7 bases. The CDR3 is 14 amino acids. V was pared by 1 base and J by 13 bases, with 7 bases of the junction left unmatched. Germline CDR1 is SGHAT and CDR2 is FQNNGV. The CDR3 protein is CASSLALQGLPLHF. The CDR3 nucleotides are TGTGCCAGCAGCTTAGCGTTACAGGGGCTCCCCCTCCACTTT.

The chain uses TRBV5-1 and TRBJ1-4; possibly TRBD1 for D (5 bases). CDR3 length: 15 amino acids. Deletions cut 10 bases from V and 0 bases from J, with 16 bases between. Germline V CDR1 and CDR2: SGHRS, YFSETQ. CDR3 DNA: TGCGCCTCCAAAGAGGGGCCCGCAACTAATGAAAAACTGTTTTTT. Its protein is CASKEGPATNEKLFF. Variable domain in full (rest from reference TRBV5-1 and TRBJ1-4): KAGVTQTPRYLIKTRGQQVTLSCSPISGHRSVSWYQQTPGQGLQFLFEYFSETQRNKGNFPGRFSGRQFSNSRSEMNVSTLELGDSALYLCASKEGPATNEKLFFGSGTQLSVL.

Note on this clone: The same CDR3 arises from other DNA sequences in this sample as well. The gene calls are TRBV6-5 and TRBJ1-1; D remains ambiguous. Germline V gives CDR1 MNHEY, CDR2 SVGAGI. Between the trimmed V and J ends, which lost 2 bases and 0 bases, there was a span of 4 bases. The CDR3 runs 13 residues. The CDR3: CASSYGMNTEAFF. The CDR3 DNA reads TGTGCCAGCAGTTACGGGATGAACACTGAAGCTTTCTTT.

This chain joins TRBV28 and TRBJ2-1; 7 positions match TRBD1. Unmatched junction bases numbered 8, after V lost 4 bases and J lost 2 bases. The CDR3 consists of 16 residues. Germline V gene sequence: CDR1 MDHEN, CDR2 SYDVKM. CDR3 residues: CASSWDSRFTYNEQFF. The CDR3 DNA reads TGTGCCAGCAGTTGGGACAGTAGGTTCACCTACAATGAGCAGTTCTTC.

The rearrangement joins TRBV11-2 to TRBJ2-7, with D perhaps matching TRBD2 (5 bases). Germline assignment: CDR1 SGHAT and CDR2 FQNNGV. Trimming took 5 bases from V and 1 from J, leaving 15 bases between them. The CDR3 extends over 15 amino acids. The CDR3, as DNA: TGTGCCAGCAGCCCCCCGTGGGAGCTTTCCTACGAGCAGTACTTC. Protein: CASSPPWELSYEQYF.

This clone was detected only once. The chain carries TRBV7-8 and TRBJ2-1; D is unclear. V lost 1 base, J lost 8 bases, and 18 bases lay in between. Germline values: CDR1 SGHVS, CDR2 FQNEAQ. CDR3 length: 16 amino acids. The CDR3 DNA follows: TGTGCCAGCAGCTTAGTTTGGTCGGGTCGAAAGGATGAGCAGTTCTTC. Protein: CASSLVWSGRKDEQFF.

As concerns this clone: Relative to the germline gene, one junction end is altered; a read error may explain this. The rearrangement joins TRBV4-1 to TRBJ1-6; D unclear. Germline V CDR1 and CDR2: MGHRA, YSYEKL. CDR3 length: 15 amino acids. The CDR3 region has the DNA TGCGCCAGCACCCAATCCATAGACCCAAATTCACCCCTCCACTTT. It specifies CASTQSIDPNSPLHF.

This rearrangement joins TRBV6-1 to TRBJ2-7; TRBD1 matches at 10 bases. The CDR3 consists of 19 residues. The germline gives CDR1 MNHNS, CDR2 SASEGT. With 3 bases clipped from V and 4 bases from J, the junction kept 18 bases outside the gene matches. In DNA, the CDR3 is TGTGCCAGCAGTGAGAGGCCGGGACAGGGGCTAGCGGCTAGTTACGAGCAGTACTTC. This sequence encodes CASSERPGQGLAASYEQYF.

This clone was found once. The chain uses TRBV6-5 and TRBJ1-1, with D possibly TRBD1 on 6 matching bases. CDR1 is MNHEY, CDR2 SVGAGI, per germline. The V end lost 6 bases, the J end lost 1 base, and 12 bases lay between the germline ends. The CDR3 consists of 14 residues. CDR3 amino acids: CASSRQVWNTEAFF. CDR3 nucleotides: TGTGCCAGCAGCAGACAGGTATGGAACACTGAAGCTTTCTTT.

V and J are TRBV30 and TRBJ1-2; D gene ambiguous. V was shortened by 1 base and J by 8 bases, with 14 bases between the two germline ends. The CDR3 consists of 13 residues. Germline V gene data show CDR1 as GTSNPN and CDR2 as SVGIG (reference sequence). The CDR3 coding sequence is TGTGCCTGGAGTGCCTCGGGGTTGGGCGGCTACACCTTC. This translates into CAWSASGLGGYTF. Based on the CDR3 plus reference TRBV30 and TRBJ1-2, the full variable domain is SQTIHQWPATLVQPVGSPLSLECTVEGTSNPNLYWYRQAAGRGLQLLFYSVGIGQISSEVPQNLSASRPQDRQFILSSKKLLLSDSGFYLCAWSASGLGGYTFGSGTRLTVV.

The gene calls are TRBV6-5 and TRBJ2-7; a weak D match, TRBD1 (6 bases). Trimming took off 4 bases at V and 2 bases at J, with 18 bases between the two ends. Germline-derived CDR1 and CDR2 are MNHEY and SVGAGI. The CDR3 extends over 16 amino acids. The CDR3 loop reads CASSFQQGISPYEQYF. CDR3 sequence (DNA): TGTGCCAGCAGTTTCCAACAGGGCATCAGCCCCTACGAGCAGTACTTC.

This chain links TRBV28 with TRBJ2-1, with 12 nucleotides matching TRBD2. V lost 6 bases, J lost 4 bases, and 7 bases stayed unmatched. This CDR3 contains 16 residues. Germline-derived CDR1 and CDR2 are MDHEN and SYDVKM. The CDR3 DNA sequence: TGTGCCAGCAGAAAACTAGCGGGAGGTGGGTACAATGAGCAGTTCTTC. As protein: CASRKLAGGGYNEQFF.

This chain's CDR3 is CASSFFAGPYEQYF. The DNA for the CDR3 is TGTGCCAGCAGTTTTTTTGCGGGACCCTACGAGCAGTACTTC. This chain links TRBV6-5 with TRBJ2-7, with a possible D match to TRBD2 (6 bases). Germline CDR1 MNHEY, CDR2 SVGAGI. The CDR3 length is 14 residues. Trimming took off 4 bases at V and 2 bases at J, with 12 bases between the two ends.

CDR3 protein: CASSQDRKGMDEQFF. The CDR3 DNA reads as TGCGCCAGCAGCCAAGATCGTAAGGGGATGGATGAGCAGTTCTTC. The chain has TRBV4-3 and TRBJ2-1, with TRBD1 as a possible D gene (5 bases). Per the germline V gene, CDR1 is LGHNA and CDR2 is YSLEER. The CDR3 spans 15 residues. Trimming took off 0 bases at V and 8 bases at J, with 14 bases between the two ends.

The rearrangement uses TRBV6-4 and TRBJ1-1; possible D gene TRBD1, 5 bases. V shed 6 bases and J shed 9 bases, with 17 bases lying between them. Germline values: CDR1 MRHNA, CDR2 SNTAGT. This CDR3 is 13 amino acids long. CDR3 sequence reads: CASSRDAYSQAFF. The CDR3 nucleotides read TGTGCCAGCAGCAGGGACGCCTATTCGCAAGCTTTCTTT.

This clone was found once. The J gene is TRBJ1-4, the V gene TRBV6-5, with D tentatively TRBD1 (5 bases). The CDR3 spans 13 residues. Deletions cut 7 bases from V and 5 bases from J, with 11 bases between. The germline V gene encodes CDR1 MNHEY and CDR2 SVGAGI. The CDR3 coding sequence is TGTGCCAGCATTCTTGACAGCAATGAAAAACTGTTTTTT. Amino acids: CASILDSNEKLFF.

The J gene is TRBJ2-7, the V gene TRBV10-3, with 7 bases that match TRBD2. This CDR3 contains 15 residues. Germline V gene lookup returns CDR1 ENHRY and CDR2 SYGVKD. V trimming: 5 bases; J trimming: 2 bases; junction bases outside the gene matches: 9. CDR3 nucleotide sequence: TGTGCCATCAGTTCCGCGGGGGATCCTACCTACGAGCAGTACTTC. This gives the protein CAISSAGDPTYEQYF.

This CDR3 is CASNTKGQTNYGYTF. The CDR3 DNA reads TGTGCCAGCAATACGAAGGGACAGACTAACTATGGCTACACCTTC. This chain links TRBV28 with TRBJ1-2, with TRBD1 matching over 7 bases. The J segment lost 0 bases and the V segment lost 7 bases, leaving 8 bases of the junction unmatched. This CDR3 spans 15 amino acids. Germline V CDR1 and CDR2: MDHEN, SYDVKM.

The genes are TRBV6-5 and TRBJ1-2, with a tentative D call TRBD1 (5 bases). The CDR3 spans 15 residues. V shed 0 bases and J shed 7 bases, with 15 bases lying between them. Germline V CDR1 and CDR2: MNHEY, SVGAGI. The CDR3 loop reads CASSYSGAGERGYTF. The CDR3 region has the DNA TGTGCCAGCAGTTACTCTGGGGCAGGAGAGCGTGGCTACACCTTC.

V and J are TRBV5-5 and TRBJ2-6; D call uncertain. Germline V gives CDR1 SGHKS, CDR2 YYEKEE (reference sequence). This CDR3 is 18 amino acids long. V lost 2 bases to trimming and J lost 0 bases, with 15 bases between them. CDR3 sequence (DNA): TGTGCCAGCAGCTTCGCACGATCAACCCTCTCTGGGGCCAACGTCCTGACTTTC. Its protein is CASSFARSTLSGANVLTF.

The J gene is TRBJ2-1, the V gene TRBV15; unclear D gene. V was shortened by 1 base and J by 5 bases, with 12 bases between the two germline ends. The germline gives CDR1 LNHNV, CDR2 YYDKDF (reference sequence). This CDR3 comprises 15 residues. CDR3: CATSRGGRLNNEQFF. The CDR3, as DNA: TGTGCCACCAGCAGAGGTGGTAGACTGAACAATGAGCAGTTCTTC.

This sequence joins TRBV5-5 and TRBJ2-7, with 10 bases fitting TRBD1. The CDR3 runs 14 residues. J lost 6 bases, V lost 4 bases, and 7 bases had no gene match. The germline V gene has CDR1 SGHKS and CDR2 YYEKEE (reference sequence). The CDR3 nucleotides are TGTGCCAGCAGCCGGGACAGGGGCTCTCGCGAGCAGTACTTC. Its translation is CASSRDRGSREQYF.

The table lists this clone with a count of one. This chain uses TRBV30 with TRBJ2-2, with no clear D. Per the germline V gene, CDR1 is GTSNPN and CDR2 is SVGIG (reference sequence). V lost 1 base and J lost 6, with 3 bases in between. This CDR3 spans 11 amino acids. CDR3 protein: CAWSGAGELFF. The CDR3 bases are TGTGCCTGGAGTGGCGCCGGGGAGCTGTTTTTT.

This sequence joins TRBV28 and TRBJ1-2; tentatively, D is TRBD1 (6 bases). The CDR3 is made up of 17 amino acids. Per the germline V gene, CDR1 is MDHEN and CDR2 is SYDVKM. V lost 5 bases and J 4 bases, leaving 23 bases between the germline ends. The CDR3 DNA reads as TGTGCCAGCAGTCCTTTAGGCGGGGGCGATAGAAGCTATGGCTACACCTTC. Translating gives CASSPLGGGDRSYGYTF.